The sequence of this TCR beta chain was determined in a study of T cells in Graves' hyperthyroidism and ophthalmopathy. About the research overall: Peripheral blood was acquired at first diagnosis, ahead of any therapy whatsoever.

Diagnoses were established using clinical symptoms, serum thyroxine and TRAb, thyroid ultrasound and orbital computed tomography. Comments on this clonotype: Its antigen is unidentified. This clone may be a read error of a much larger clone one base away. No conserved phenylalanine or tryptophan is present at the end of the CDR3, so a read error is the likely explanation.

There were TCR beta CDR3 regions amplified from RNA transcripts. In the first-round RT-PCR of the TCR CDR3, the HTBI primer set was used. A single record per CDR3 protein comes from TCRdb applying MiXCR to the multiplex PCR reads. The sample has 450,000 to 600,000 distinct CDR3 sequences, just under 20% seen once; the top ten hold roughly 47%. Study observations and caveats: Most thyroid clonotypes that were expanded above 0.001 also turned up in blood. Progression to ophthalmopathy was predicted a median of roughly 6.8 months early.

CDR3 length: 12 amino acids. Germline assignment: CDR1 GTSNPN and CDR2 SVGIG (reference sequence). Trimming stripped 0 bases from V and 6 bases from J, with 9 bases between. Sequencing was carried out using blood. The sequence derives from a man between 40 and 49 years old with Graves' ophthalmopathy. This sequence joins TRBV30 and TRBJ2-7; no clear D. The CDR3 DNA reads as TGTGCCTGGAGTGTACTACCTTTCGAGCAGTACTCC. As protein: CAWSVLPFEQYS.